The present T cell receptor (beta chain) was sequenced within a study of CD8 T cells in ankylosing spondylitis. Study-wide results and limits: Enrichment of disease-linked clones was reportedly significant in matched ankylosing spondylitis synovial fluid. Several of the motif variants were reported before in synovial fluid and blood from reactive arthritis. Characteristic, it appeared, of ankylosing spondylitis blood was a TCR beta motif of about eight highly homologous variants. Disease-linked clones bore a CD8+ phenotype, appearing relatively rarely in peripheral blood.

This clonotype was observed a single time. The antigen remains unidentified. Unmatched junction bases numbered 14, after V lost 2 bases and J lost 4 bases. Germline V gene data show CDR1 as KGHSH and CDR2 as LQKENI. This CDR3 is built from 17 residues. Preparation of TCR beta libraries was done by quantitative 5'-RACE with molecular barcodes. TCRdb re-called the 5' RACE reads with MiXCR, one entry per CDR3 protein. This table has under 850,000 distinct CDR3 sequences, under 20% appearing once. Sequencing was done on a sample of blood, either unsorted or a sorted T cell fraction (not recorded which). This TCR was sampled from a male donor with ankylosing spondylitis. The chain has TRBV18 and TRBJ2-7; 7 bases map to TRBD2. CDR3 in amino acids: CASSPISPGGALYEQYF. The DNA for the CDR3 is TGTGCCAGCTCACCAATCTCTCCGGGAGGAGCCCTTTACGAGCAGTACTTC.